A selection of T cell receptor beta chains follows, all from one sample in a study of blood T cell repertoires in COVID-19. The data were produced by immunoSEQ multiplex PCR, yet TCRdb's version contains in-frame clones alone and is incomplete. The sample shows 90,000 to 120,000 clones, approximately 91% of them seen only once. What was sequenced was peripheral blood. The receptor source for this set is a human donor in a cohort sampled during active COVID-19. Each CDR3 is given with its conserved first and last residue. Each record gives: clone size, V gene, J gene, D gene, CDR3 DNA, CDR3 protein. D genes are given only for firm matches. Not all rows give a size; the values are once, few, many and, for expanded clones, a class.

abundance: once
v_gene: TRBV10-2
j_gene: TRBJ2-7
d_gene: TRBD1
CDR3nt: TGCGCCACCGCGGGACAGGGCTACGAGCAGTACTTC
CDR3aa: CATAGQGYEQYF

abundance: .
v_gene: TRBV19
j_gene: TRBJ1-5
d_gene: .
CDR3nt: TGTGCCAGTAGGGAAACGGGGGGTCAGCCCCAGCATTTT
CDR3aa: CASRETGGQPQHF

abundance: .
v_gene: TRBV19
j_gene: TRBJ1-3
d_gene: .
CDR3nt: TGTGCCAGTAGTACGGACAGTGCCTCTGGAAACACCATATATTTT
CDR3aa: CASSTDSASGNTIYF

abundance: once
v_gene: TRBV6-2/TRBV6-3
j_gene: TRBJ1-1
d_gene: .
CDR3nt: TGTGCCAGCAGACCTTCCACAGGGAAGGCAAAAGACAGGTACACTGAAGCTTTCTTT
CDR3aa: CASRPSTGKAKDRYTEAFF

abundance: .
v_gene: TRBV28
j_gene: TRBJ1-6
d_gene: TRBD1
CDR3nt: TGTGCCAGCAGTTCTTATTTAGACAGGGGAGGGTCCTATAATTCACCCCTCCACTTT
CDR3aa: CASSSYLDRGGSYNSPLHF

abundance: .
v_gene: TRBV28
j_gene: TRBJ1-1
d_gene: TRBD1
CDR3nt: TGTGCCAGCAGTAACGGACAGGGGGATTCTAGTGAAGCTTTCTTT
CDR3aa: CASSNGQGDSSEAFF

abundance: .
v_gene: TRBV19
j_gene: TRBJ2-3
d_gene: TRBD2
CDR3nt: TGTGCCAGTAGTATCCGTCGGGGGGGACTAATCACAGATACGCAGTATTTT
CDR3aa: CASSIRRGGLITDTQYF

abundance: .
v_gene: TRBV11-2
j_gene: TRBJ2-7
d_gene: .
CDR3nt: TGTGCCAGCAGCTTAGACCGATTCAGGGGCGACGAGCAGTACTTC
CDR3aa: CASSLDRFRGDEQYF

abundance: .
v_gene: TRBV5-1
j_gene: TRBJ2-3
d_gene: .
CDR3nt: TGCGCCAGCAGACTGGGGACATCAGATACGCAGTATTTT
CDR3aa: CASRLGTSDTQYF

abundance: .
v_gene: TRBV7-3
j_gene: TRBJ2-1
d_gene: .
CDR3nt: TGTGCCAGCAGCTTCCAGGGGTCCGGTGAGCAGTTCTTC
CDR3aa: CASSFQGSGEQFF

abundance: many
v_gene: TRBV6-4
j_gene: TRBJ2-3
d_gene: TRBD2
CDR3nt: TGTGCCAGCAGTGAAGGCCCAGCGGGAGGGCACGCAGATACGCAGTATTTT
CDR3aa: CASSEGPAGGHADTQYF

abundance: .
v_gene: TRBV28
j_gene: TRBJ2-3
d_gene: TRBD1
CDR3nt: TGTGCCAGCAGCCGGGACAGGGGGGATATAGGGCAGTATTTT
CDR3aa: CASSRDRGDIGQYF

abundance: .
v_gene: TRBV7-9
j_gene: TRBJ1-6
d_gene: .
CDR3nt: TGTGCCAGCAGCTTAGATCCGTATAATTCACCCCTCCACTTT
CDR3aa: CASSLDPYNSPLHF

abundance: .
v_gene: TRBV6-2/TRBV6-3
j_gene: TRBJ2-7
d_gene: TRBD2
CDR3nt: TGTGCCAGCAGTTACTCGCAGCGGGGAACCTACGAGCAGTACTTC
CDR3aa: CASSYSQRGTYEQYF

abundance: .
v_gene: TRBV6-6
j_gene: TRBJ2-2
d_gene: TRBD2
CDR3nt: TGTGCCAGCAGCCGTCCCGGGACTAGCGGGACTCGTATTAGAACCGGGGAGCTGTTTTTT
CDR3aa: CASSRPGTSGTRIRTGELFF

abundance: .
v_gene: TRBV6-5
j_gene: TRBJ2-1
d_gene: .
CDR3nt: TGTGCCAGCAAACGACCGGGAGATTACAATGAGCAGTTCTTC
CDR3aa: CASKRPGDYNEQFF

abundance: .
v_gene: TRBV2
j_gene: TRBJ1-5
d_gene: .
CDR3nt: TGTGCCAGCAGTGAAGGACAGGATAATCAGCCCCAGCATTTT
CDR3aa: CASSEGQDNQPQHF

abundance: .
v_gene: TRBV9
j_gene: TRBJ1-5
d_gene: .
CDR3nt: TGTGCCAGCAGCGTAGGACCGGGGAACAATCAGCCCCAGCATTTT
CDR3aa: CASSVGPGNNQPQHF

abundance: .
v_gene: TRBV4-2
j_gene: TRBJ2-5
d_gene: TRBD2
CDR3nt: TGTGCCAGCAGCCAAGCAGCGGGAATCGGAGAGACCCAGTACTTC
CDR3aa: CASSQAAGIGETQYF

abundance: many
v_gene: TRBV4-2
j_gene: TRBJ2-7
d_gene: TRBD2
CDR3nt: TGTGCCAGCAGTCCCGACGCGGGGGCCTACGAGCAGTACTTC
CDR3aa: CASSPDAGAYEQYF

abundance: .
v_gene: TRBV10-3
j_gene: TRBJ1-4
d_gene: .
CDR3nt: TGTGCCATCAGGCGAGAGGGAGCTAATGAAAAACTGTTTTTT
CDR3aa: CAIRREGANEKLFF

abundance: .
v_gene: TRBV11-2
j_gene: TRBJ2-1
d_gene: .
CDR3nt: TGTGCCAGCAGCTTAGTCGCGGGCGCCTACGCCAATGAGCAGTTCTTC
CDR3aa: CASSLVAGAYANEQFF

abundance: few
v_gene: TRBV3-1/TRBV3-2
j_gene: TRBJ1-3
d_gene: .
CDR3nt: TGTGCCAGCAGCCAAGAAGGAGCCTACGGAAACACCATATATTTT
CDR3aa: CASSQEGAYGNTIYF

abundance: .
v_gene: TRBV24-1
j_gene: TRBJ1-5
d_gene: .
CDR3nt: TGTGCCACCAGTGATTTGTTTACAGGTTCAGGCAATCAGCCCCAGCATTTT
CDR3aa: CATSDLFTGSGNQPQHF